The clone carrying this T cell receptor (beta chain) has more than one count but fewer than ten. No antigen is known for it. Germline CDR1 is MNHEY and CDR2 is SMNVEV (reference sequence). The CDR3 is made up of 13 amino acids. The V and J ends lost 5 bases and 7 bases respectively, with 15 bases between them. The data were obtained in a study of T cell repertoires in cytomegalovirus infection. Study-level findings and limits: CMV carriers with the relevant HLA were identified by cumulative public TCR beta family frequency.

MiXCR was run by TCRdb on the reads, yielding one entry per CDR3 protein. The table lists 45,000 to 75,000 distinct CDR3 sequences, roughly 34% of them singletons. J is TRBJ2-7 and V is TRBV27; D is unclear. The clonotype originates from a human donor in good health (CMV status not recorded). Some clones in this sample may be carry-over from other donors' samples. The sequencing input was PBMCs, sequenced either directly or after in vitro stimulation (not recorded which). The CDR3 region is CASSNGPLWEQYF. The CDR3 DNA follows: TGTGCCAGCAGTAACGGACCCCTTTGGGAGCAGTACTTC.